The 21 T cell receptor beta chains presented below share a single source sample, sequenced in a study of immune evolution from preneoplasia to lung adenocarcinoma. Profiling relied on immunoSEQ multiplex PCR, and the TCRdb table lists in-frame clones only, not all of them. The data contain about 5,800 clones, about 76% of them seen just once; the ten biggest clones take up less than 25%. Sequenced sample: FFPE adjacent normal lung tissue. These receptors all stem from a person aged 60-79 years with lung adenocarcinoma.

V and J are TRBV10-3 and TRBJ1-4; D possibly corresponds to TRBD1 (5 bases). The CDR3 contains 13 residues. The V gene lost 10 bases and the J gene lost 11 bases, with 20 bases spanning the gap. Germline V gene lookup returns CDR1 ENHRY and CDR2 SYGVKD. This chain's CDR3 is CATRDQEVNKLFF. The CDR3 DNA reads as TGTGCCACCAGGGACCAGGAGGTGAATAAACTGTTTTTT.

This chain links TRBV30 with TRBJ1-2, with D maybe TRBD1 (6 bases). Germline V gene data show CDR1 as GTSNPN and CDR2 as SVGIG (reference sequence). The CDR3 runs 15 residues. The ends were cut back, 2 bases at V and 5 bases at J, with 18 bases in the middle. The CDR3 nucleotides read TGTGCCTGGAGTAGACCCGGGGAGGGGGGATATGGCTACACCTTC. Protein sequence: CAWSRPGEGGYGYTF.

This rearrangement joins TRBV5-1 to TRBJ1-1; maybe TRBD1 (5 bases). The germline gives CDR1 SGHRS, CDR2 YFSETQ. This CDR3 has 16 amino acids. Between the trimmed V and J ends, which lost 0 bases and 6 bases, there was a span of 18 bases. The CDR3 nucleotides are TGCGCCAGCAGCTTGGCCCGGGGCCCGGGGCTGCCTGAAGCTTTCTTT. It translates to CASSLARGPGLPEAFF.

The V call is TRBV28, the J call TRBJ1-1, with D possibly matching TRBD1 (6 bases). The CDR3 spans 14 residues. CDR1 is MDHEN and CDR2 is SYDVKM in the germline V gene. The CDR3 here is CAGESGGGGTEAFF. DNA of the CDR3: TGTGCAGGGGAGTCGGGGGGCGGTGGCACTGAAGCTTTCTTT.

The V and J genes are TRBV4-1 and TRBJ2-7; D is unresolved. CDR1 and CDR2 (germline): MGHRA, YSYEKL. The CDR3 sequence is 15 residues long. V lost 4 bases and J lost 0, with 13 bases in between. The chain's CDR3 is CASSPRETVSYEQYF. In nucleotides, the CDR3 is TGCGCCAGCAGCCCGCGCGAGACGGTCTCCTACGAGCAGTACTTC.

CDR3 loop: CASSWGPTGFAADYGYTF. The CDR3 DNA reads as TGCGCCAGCAGTTGGGGTCCGACAGGGTTTGCTGCTGACTATGGCTACACCTTC. The chain carries TRBV5-1 and TRBJ1-2; 7 nucleotides align to TRBD1. CDR3 length: 18 amino acids. V trimming: 5 bases; J trimming: 3 bases; junction bases outside the gene matches: 19. CDR1 SGHRS and CDR2 YFSETQ come from the germline V gene.

The chain recombines TRBV9 with TRBJ1-6, with a weak D call TRBD1 (5 bases). CDR1 is SGDLS and CDR2 is YYNGEE in the germline V gene. This CDR3 is 15 amino acids long. The ends were cut back, 4 bases at V and 7 bases at J, with 15 bases in the middle. DNA for the CDR3: TGTGCCAGCAGCTCGGCCGGGACTGCAAATTCACCCCTCCACTTT. This gives the protein CASSSAGTANSPLHF.

The chain combines TRBV28 with TRBJ2-7; D is unclear. Germline CDR1 and CDR2: MDHEN and SYDVKM. CDR3 size: 12 residues. The V end lost 3 bases, the J end lost 5 bases, and 8 bases lay between the germline ends. The CDR3 coding sequence is TGTGCCAGCAGTTTGGTCCGAAACGAGCAGTACTTC. Its translation is CASSLVRNEQYF. Using reference TRBV28 and TRBJ2-7 for the parts outside the CDR3, the full variable domain is DVKVTQSSRYLVKRTGEKVFLECVQDMDHENMFWYRQDPGLGLRLIYFSYDVKMKEKGDIPEGYSVSREKKERFSLILESASTNQTSMYLCASSLVRNEQYFGPGTRLTVT.

As to this clone: A read error may produce the germline difference seen at one junction end. The chain carries TRBV7-7 and TRBJ2-1; TRBD1 aligns across 10 bases. Germline V lookup: CDR1 SSHAT, CDR2 FNYEAQ (reference sequence). The CDR3 contains 19 residues. The CDR3 DNA is TGTGCTAGCAGCTTAGAGGACAGGGGGGCGAGCCGCTCCTACAATGAGCAGTTCTTC. This codes for CASSLEDRGASRSYNEQFF.

The chain is built from TRBV4-2 and TRBJ2-2; a weak D match, TRBD1 (5 bases). This CDR3 contains 14 residues. The V gene's germline CDR1 is LGHNA and CDR2 YNFKEQ. With 1 base removed from V and 6 bases from J, the gap between germline ends came to 9 bases. The CDR3 is CASSQGQGSGELFF. The DNA for the CDR3 is TGTGCCAGCAGCCAAGGTCAGGGTTCCGGGGAGCTGTTTTTT.

A word on this clone: A read error may account for a junction end that differs from germline. This chain joins TRBV11-2 and TRBJ2-7; D is uncertain. The CDR3 length is 12 residues. The germline CDR1 and CDR2 sequences are SGHAT and FQNNGV. CDR3 region: CASRLGGYEQYF. In DNA form, the CDR3 reads TGTGCCAGCAGGTTAGGTGGCTACGAGCAGTACTTC.

There are a few counts of this clone. The gene calls are TRBV11-3 and TRBJ2-3; D may be TRBD2 (6 bases). Germline-derived CDR1 and CDR2 are SGHNT and YENEEA. This CDR3 is 14 amino acids long. V was clipped by 3 bases and J by 0 bases, with 7 bases between them. The CDR3 DNA is TGTGCCAGCAGCTTGGGGGGAAGCACAGATACGCAGTATTTT. Translated: CASSLGGSTDTQYF.

The rearrangement uses TRBV19 and TRBJ1-1; unclear D gene. There are 13 residues in the CDR3. CDR1 and CDR2 (germline): LNHDA, SQIVND (reference sequence). The V end lost 0 bases, the J end lost 3 bases, and 5 bases lay between the germline ends. The CDR3, as DNA: TGTGCCAGTAGTATAGACGGGGACACTGAAGCTTTCTTT. Protein sequence: CASSIDGDTEAFF.

In this sample, this clone is medium-sized. The CDR3 region has the DNA TGCGCCAGCAGCCCAGGGGGCCGATCTTTACCTAACTATGGCTACACCTTC. Amino acid sequence: CASSPGGRSLPNYGYTF. The V gene is TRBV4-3, the J gene TRBJ1-2; TRBD1 aligns across 8 bases. Looked up from germline, CDR1 is LGHNA and CDR2 is YSLEER. The CDR3 extends over 17 amino acids. J lost 0 bases, V lost 4 bases, and 10 bases had no gene match.

The chain recombines TRBV27 with TRBJ2-6; D ambiguous. With 11 bases removed from V and 0 bases from J, the gap between germline ends came to 5 bases. CDR3 size: 12 residues. Germline assignment: CDR1 MNHEY and CDR2 SMNVEV (reference sequence). The CDR3 nucleotides are TGTGCCTCCACCTCTGGGGCCAACGTCCTGACTTTC. Translated, it gives CASTSGANVLTF.

This clone was detected only a few times. The rearrangement joins TRBV9 to TRBJ2-3; 16 positions match TRBD2. Trimming took 3 bases from V and 3 from J; bases not matched to a gene: 4. The CDR3 has 17 amino acids. Germline CDR1 and CDR2: SGDLS and YYNGEE. The CDR3 nucleotides read TGTGCCAGCAGCGCGGGACTAGCGGGAGGGATGACAGATACGCAGTATTTT. Translation gives CASSAGLAGGMTDTQYF.

This sequence joins TRBV30 and TRBJ2-1, with 10 bases identical to TRBD2. Trimming at V came to 0 bases and at J to 4 bases, leaving 6 bases not matched to a gene. The CDR3 totals 16 residues. In germline, CDR1 is GTSNPN, CDR2 SVGIG (reference sequence). CDR3 nucleotide sequence: TGTGCCTGGAGTGTTGTAGCGGGGGGACTGTACAATGAGCAGTTCTTC. Translating gives CAWSVVAGGLYNEQFF.

This rearrangement joins TRBV15 to TRBJ1-1, with TRBD1 matching over 9 bases. The ends lost 0 bases at V and 1 base at J; junction bases unmatched: 9. Germline V lookup: CDR1 LNHNV, CDR2 YYDKDF (reference sequence). The CDR3 spans 18 residues. The CDR3 region is CATSRDWGQGGQNTEAFF. The CDR3 DNA is TGTGCCACCAGCAGAGATTGGGGACAGGGAGGCCAGAACACTGAAGCTTTCTTT.

This chain joins TRBV7-2 and TRBJ2-3; unclear D gene. V lost 2 bases and J lost 3, with 12 bases in between. Germline-derived CDR1 and CDR2 are SGHTA and FQGNSA. There are 15 residues in the CDR3. CDR3 bases: TGTGCCAGCAGCTTAATTGCTAGGGCGACAGATACGCAGTATTTT. Encoded protein: CASSLIARATDTQYF. The full variable domain, completed using reference TRBV7-2 and TRBJ2-3, is GAGVSQSPSNKVTEKGKDVELRCDPISGHTALYWYRQSLGQGLEFLIYFQGNSAPDKSGLPSDRFSAERTGGSVSTLTIQRTQQEDSAVYLCASSLIARATDTQYFGPGTRLTVL.

V gene TRBV4-1 combines with J gene TRBJ2-7; D might be TRBD1 (6 bases). Germline V gene lookup returns CDR1 MGHRA and CDR2 YSYEKL. This CDR3 is built from 16 residues. Trimming cost V 1 base and J 4 bases, with 17 bases left between them. Written as DNA, the CDR3 is TGCGCCAGCAGCCAAGTACCCGACAGGCCGACGTACGAGCAGTACTTC. Its protein is CASSQVPDRPTYEQYF.

The chain links TRBV10-3 to TRBJ2-1; no firm D call. V was trimmed by 2 bases and J by 7 bases, leaving 6 bases between them. Germline CDR1 ENHRY, CDR2 SYGVKD. This CDR3 contains 12 residues. The CDR3 region has the DNA TGTGCCATCAGTGAGAACAGTAATGAGCAGTTCTTC. As protein: CAISENSNEQFF.